Sequencing of this T cell receptor (beta chain) was carried out in a study of T cells in Graves' hyperthyroidism and ophthalmopathy. This clonotype occurred a few times. Diagnosis rested on symptoms, serum thyroxine and TRAb, thyroid ultrasound, and orbital computed tomography. TCR beta CDR3 sequences were amplified from RNA transcripts. The primer set for the first-round RT-PCR of the TCR CDR3 was HTBI. Each CDR3 protein is one row after TCRdb ran MiXCR on the multiplex PCR reads. The table records about 200,000 distinct CDR3 sequences, about a sixth of them present only once. In germline, CDR1 is LGHNA, CDR2 YNFKEQ. Trimming cost V 4 bases and J 2 bases, with 15 bases left between them. The CDR3 extends over 15 amino acids.

This receptor was identified in a woman between 45 and 60 years old with Graves' hyperthyroidism. The chain uses TRBV4-2 and TRBJ2-7; either TRBD1 or TRBD2 may supply D (5 bases each). The specimen was blood. Written as DNA, the CDR3 is TGTGCCAGCAGCCCCAACCCAGGGACCGCCTACGAGCAGTACTTC. The encoded protein is CASSPNPGTAYEQYF.